Ten or more counts support the clone carrying this T cell receptor (beta chain). This sample is drawn from a study of early T cells in non-severe SARS-CoV-2 infection. Individual cDNA molecules were tagged with unique molecular identifiers. TCRdb re-called the 5' RACE reads with MiXCR, one entry per CDR3 protein. The data contain approximately 63,000 distinct CDR3 sequences, 5.9% of them singletons. The germline CDR1 and CDR2 sequences are WNHNN and SYGVQD (reference sequence). Trimming cost V 4 bases and J 0 bases, with 7 bases left between them. The CDR3 contains 14 residues. The sequencing used whole blood, collected at baseline. This sequence originates from an adult who was a healthcare worker with PCR-confirmed SARS-CoV-2 infection or an uninfected control (not recorded which). The chain carries TRBV10-1 and TRBJ2-1; tentatively, D is TRBD2 (6 bases). CDR3: CASSVGGSYNEQFF. CDR3 nucleotides: TGCGCCAGCAGTGTGGGGGGCTCCTACAATGAGCAGTTCTTC.